This T cell receptor beta chain was identified during a study of radiotherapy plus CTLA-4 blockade in lung cancer. On the study more broadly: Objective responses were documented in around 19% of patients, with disease control in around 30%. Overall study results and limits: Once radiotherapy plus ipilimumab had been given, TCR clones derived from tumor expanded in blood.

About this clone: The antigen remains unidentified.

Assay: immunoSEQ multiplex PCR; the TCRdb copy retains only in-frame clones and omits some. The sample records approximately 25,000 clones, approximately 77% being singletons. Focal radiation plus CTLA-4 blockade with ipilimumab was given to patients with chemo-refractory metastatic non-small-cell lung cancer. Looked up from germline, CDR1 is MDHEN and CDR2 is SYDVKM. The J segment lost 3 bases and the V segment lost 3 bases, leaving 4 bases of the junction unmatched. The CDR3 extends over 14 amino acids. The sequence came from a human donor with non-small cell lung cancer that progressed on radiotherapy plus ipilimumab. The chain is built from TRBV28 and TRBJ2-7, with 8 nucleotides matching TRBD1. The sample in question was peripheral blood, obtained from a patient treated with radiotherapy plus ipilimumab. For the CDR3, the DNA is TGTGCCAGCAGTTTTTCGGACAGGGACTACGAGCAGTACTTC. This encodes CASSFSDRDYEQYF.